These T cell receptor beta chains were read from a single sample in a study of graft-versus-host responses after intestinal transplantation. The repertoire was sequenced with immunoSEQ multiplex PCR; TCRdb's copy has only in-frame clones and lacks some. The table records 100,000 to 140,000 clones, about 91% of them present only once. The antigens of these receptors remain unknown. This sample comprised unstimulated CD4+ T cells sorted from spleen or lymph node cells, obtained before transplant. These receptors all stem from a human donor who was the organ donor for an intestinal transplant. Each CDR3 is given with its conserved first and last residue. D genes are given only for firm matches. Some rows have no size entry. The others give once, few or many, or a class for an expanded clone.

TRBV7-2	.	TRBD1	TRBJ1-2	TGTGCCAGCAGCTTAAGGACAGGGAATAACTATGGCTACACCTTC	CASSLRTGNNYGYTF
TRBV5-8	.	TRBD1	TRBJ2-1	TGTGCCAGCAGCCCGGGACAGGGGATAGATGAGCAGTTCTTC	CASSPGQGIDEQFF
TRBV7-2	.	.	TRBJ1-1	TGTGCCAGCAGCACAGGGAACACTGAAGCTTTCTTT	CASSTGNTEAFF
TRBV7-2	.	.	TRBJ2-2	TGTGCCAGCAGCTCAACCGGGATAACCTCCACCGGGGAGCTGTTTTTT	CASSSTGITSTGELFF
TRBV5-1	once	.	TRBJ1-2	TGCGCCAGCAGCTATTACAGTAACTATGGCTACACCTTC	CASSYYSNYGYTF
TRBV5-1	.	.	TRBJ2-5	TGCGCCAGCAGCTTGGAGGAGACCCAGTACTTC	CASSLEETQYF
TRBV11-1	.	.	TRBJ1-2	TGTGCCAGCAGCTTAGAGGTCGGGACAAACTATGGCTACACCTTC	CASSLEVGTNYGYTF
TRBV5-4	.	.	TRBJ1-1	TGTGCCAGCAGCTTGGACCCGGACACTGAAGCTTTCTTT	CASSLDPDTEAFF
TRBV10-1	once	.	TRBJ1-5	TGCGCCAGCAGTGAGTCCGGCCCTGGGGAATATCAGCCCCAGCATTTT	CASSESGPGEYQPQHF
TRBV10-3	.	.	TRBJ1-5	TGTGCCAGCCCTCCCAAATGCAGGATCAATCAGCCCCAGCATTTT	CASPPKCRINQPQHF
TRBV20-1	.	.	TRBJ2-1	TGCAGTGCTGGGGGCCTTACTGAGCAGTTCTTC	CSAGGLTEQFF
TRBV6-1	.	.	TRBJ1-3	TGTGCCAGCAGTGCCGTAAGGGTCACGGGAAACACCATATATTTT	CASSAVRVTGNTIYF
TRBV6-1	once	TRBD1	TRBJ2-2	TGTGCCAGCAGCAAACAGGGGGCGCGCACCGGGGAGCTGTTTTTT	CASSKQGARTGELFF
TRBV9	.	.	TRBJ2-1	TGTGCCAGCAGCATAACAGCCGGGACGGGATACAATGAGCAGTTCTTC	CASSITAGTGYNEQFF
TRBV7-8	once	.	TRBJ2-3	TGTGCCAGCAGGCTAAATTCTGGGACAGATACGCAGTATTTT	CASRLNSGTDTQYF
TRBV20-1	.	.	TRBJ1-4	TGCAGTGCACGGACAGTGGGCCGACTGTTTTTT	CSARTVGRLFF
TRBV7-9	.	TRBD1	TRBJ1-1	TGTGCCAGCAGCCCAGGGGCAGGGGGGAACACTGAAGCTTTCTTT	CASSPGAGGNTEAFF
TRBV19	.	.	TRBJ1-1	TGTGCCAGTAGTGTAGCTCGGCACACTGAAGCTTTCTTT	CASSVARHTEAFF
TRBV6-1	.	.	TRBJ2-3	TGTGCCAGCAGTGGACGCAGGGTACTGGCAGATACGCAGTATTTT	CASSGRRVLADTQYF
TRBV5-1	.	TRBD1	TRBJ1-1	TGCGCCAGCCGACCCCGGACAGGTTGGGACACTGAAGCTTTCTTT	CASRPRTGWDTEAFF
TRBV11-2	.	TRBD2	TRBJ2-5	TGTGCCAGCAGCCGTAGCGGGGGAGGGACCCAGTACTTC	CASSRSGGGTQYF
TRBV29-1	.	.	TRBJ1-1	TGCAGCGTTTCTGCCGCCTCAGGGTTCGCTGAAGCTTTCTTT	CSVSAASGFAEAFF
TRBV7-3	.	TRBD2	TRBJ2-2	TGTGCCAGCAGCAAACAGCGGGGAGCGAACACCGGGGAGCTGTTTTTT	CASSKQRGANTGELFF